The 27 T cell receptor beta chains below were found in one sample sequenced in a study of Graves' ophthalmopathy and Graves' hyperthyroidism. Amplification from RNA transcripts yielded the TCR beta CDR3 regions. A first-round RT-PCR used HTBI primers, followed by a second-round multiplex PCR. TCRdb analysed the multiplex PCR reads with MiXCR anew, one entry per CDR3 protein. The data hold about 500,000 distinct CDR3 sequences, with approximately 37% observed a single time. Source material: peripheral blood or thyroid tissue (not recorded which). Every receptor here comes from an adult man with Graves' hyperthyroidism.

This clonotype has a count of ten or more. An end of the junction differs from the germline gene, which may be a read error. This rearrangement joins TRBV29-1 to TRBJ2-7, with a tentative D call TRBD2 (6 bases). This CDR3 is 11 amino acids long. Germline V gives CDR1 SQVTM, CDR2 ANQGSEA. CDR3 bases: TGCAGCGTTGAAGATCTTGGAGGGGTGGACTTC. Protein sequence: CSVEDLGGVDF.

This clonotype has only a few counts. The chain is built from TRBV20-1 and TRBJ1-5, with 7 nucleotides matching TRBD1. The CDR3 is 14 residues long. Germline V gene data show CDR1 as DFQATT and CDR2 as SNEGSKA (reference sequence). Germline trimming cut 3 bases from V and 0 bases from J; bases unmatched to any gene: 2. Written as DNA, the CDR3 is TGCAGTGCTAGGGGGACAGCTAGCAATCAGCCCCAGCATTTT. Its translation is CSARGTASNQPQHF.

The V and J genes are TRBV25-1 and TRBJ2-5, with 8 bases fitting TRBD2. The CDR3 has 13 amino acids. Germline V lookup: CDR1 MGHDK, CDR2 SYGVNS. J lost 6 bases, V lost 7 bases, and 7 bases had no gene match. The DNA for the CDR3 is TGTGCCAGCACCCGAGCGGGGGATAAGACCCAGTACTTC. It encodes CASTRAGDKTQYF.

Ten or more counts support this clonotype. The chain is built from TRBV29-1 and TRBJ2-7; TRBD1 is a possible D gene (6 bases). CDR1 is SQVTM, CDR2 ANQGSEA, per germline. The CDR3 sequence is 13 residues long. Trimming took 4 bases from V and 1 from J, leaving 11 bases between them. CDR3 DNA sequence: TGCAGCGTTGTAACAGGGAAGTCCTACGAGCAGTACTTC. Protein sequence: CSVVTGKSYEQYF.

V is TRBV9 and J is TRBJ1-1, with a weak D call TRBD1 (6 bases). With 4 bases removed from V and 5 bases from J, the gap between germline ends came to 18 bases. CDR1 and CDR2 from the germline V gene are SGDLS and YYNGEE. There are 15 residues in the CDR3. This CDR3 is CASSLSGGSKTEAFF. DNA for the CDR3: TGTGCCAGCAGCCTTAGCGGGGGCAGTAAGACTGAAGCTTTCTTT.

About this clonotype itself: One base away lies a much larger clone, so this may be a sequencing read error. The chain joins TRBV11-2 to TRBJ2-2; TRBD2 matches at 7 bases. In germline, CDR1 is SGHAT, CDR2 FQNNGV. J lost 4 bases, V lost 3 bases, and 8 bases had no gene match. The CDR3 length is 16 residues. The CDR3 protein is CASSFRSSGSTGELFF. For the CDR3, the DNA is TGTGCCAGCAGCTTCCGGTCTAGCGGAAGCACCGGGGAGCTGTTTTTT.

About this clonotype: At one end, the junction sequence differs from germline, possibly due to a read error. This sequence joins TRBV7-9 and TRBJ2-7; D is tentatively TRBD1 or TRBD2 (5 bases each). From germline, CDR1 is SEHNR and CDR2 FQNEAQ (reference sequence). The CDR3 covers 12 residues. The chain's CDR3 is CASSLEWGEQYF. CDR3 in DNA: TGTGCCAGCAGTTTAGAGTGGGGGGAGCAGTACTTC. The whole variable domain, filled in from reference TRBV7-9 and TRBJ2-7, reads DTGVSQNPRHKITKRGQNVTFRCDPISEHNRLYWYRQTLGQGPEFLTYFQNEAQLEKSRLLSDRFSAERPKGSFSTLEIQRTEQGDSAMYLCASSLEWGEQYFGPGTRLTVT.

CDR3 region: CASSLTSGGGTIYF. As DNA, the CDR3 is TGTGCCAGCAGCTTGACTAGCGGGGGTGGCACCATATATTTT. The chain recombines TRBV7-6 with TRBJ1-3, with a tentative D call TRBD1 (5 bases). V lost 3 bases and J lost 9, with 15 bases in between. CDR3 length: 14 residues. Germline lookup yields CDR1 SGHVS and CDR2 FNYEAQ.

The CDR3 DNA reads as TGTGCCAGTAGTATCGCGGGGGGGCGAGAGACCCAGTACTTC. This encodes CASSIAGGRETQYF. The chain links TRBV19 to TRBJ2-5, with 9 bases aligning to TRBD2. Germline V gives CDR1 LNHDA, CDR2 SQIVND (reference sequence). The CDR3 extends over 14 amino acids. The junction had 3 bases not matched to a gene; V was cut back by 3 bases and J by 4 bases.

This clonotype was detected a few times. Germline and junction disagree at one end, which may indicate a read error. V gene TRBV7-9 combines with J gene TRBJ2-7; D perhaps matches TRBD1 (6 bases). This CDR3 contains 16 residues. From germline, CDR1 is SEHNR and CDR2 FQNEAQ (reference sequence). The CDR3 sequence: CASSPTVTGTSYEQYF. CDR3 in DNA: TGCGCCAGCAGCCCGACGGTGACAGGAACTTCCTACGAGCAGTACTTC.

This clonotype showed up many times. The chain couples TRBV2 to TRBJ1-2, with 11 bases aligning to TRBD1. V was pared by 0 bases and J by 6 bases, with 6 bases of the junction left unmatched. Germline CDR1 SNHLY, CDR2 FYNNEI. The CDR3 runs to 16 residues. CDR3 amino acids: CASSEARGGQGDGYTF. The CDR3 DNA reads as TGTGCCAGCAGTGAAGCGCGTGGGGGACAGGGGGATGGCTACACCTTC.

This clonotype was detected only a few times. The chain employs TRBV4-2 and TRBJ2-2, with 7 bases aligning to TRBD1. Germline lookup yields CDR1 LGHNA and CDR2 YNFKEQ. Losses at the gene ends were 4 bases for V and 5 bases for J; bases not matched to a gene: 13. The CDR3 runs 17 residues. CDR3 in amino acids: CASSRITGTVSTGELFF. CDR3 coding DNA: TGTGCCAGCAGCCGGATTACCGGGACAGTGTCGACCGGGGAGCTGTTTTTT.

The chain recombines TRBV27 with TRBJ2-7; D possibly uses TRBD1 or TRBD2 (5 bases each). CDR1 and CDR2 (germline): MNHEY, SMNVEV (reference sequence). V shed 5 bases and J shed 2 bases, with 16 bases lying between them. This CDR3 region has 15 residues. CDR3 amino acids: CASSKSPGPTYEQYF. The DNA for the CDR3 is TGTGCCAGCAGTAAGTCCCCGGGACCGACCTACGAGCAGTACTTC.

This chain joins TRBV7-9 and TRBJ1-3; D remains unclear. CDR3 length: 13 residues. Deletions cut 2 bases from V and 6 bases from J, with 8 bases between. The germline CDR1 and CDR2 sequences are SEHNR and FQNEAQ (reference sequence). DNA of the CDR3: TGTGCCAGCAGCTTACTCAGGTCAAACACCATATATTTT. Translating it yields CASSLLRSNTIYF.

This clonotype was seen at least ten times. The chain combines TRBV20-1 with TRBJ2-5; 10 bases align to TRBD2. The CDR3 covers 15 residues. Germline V CDR1 and CDR2: DFQATT, SNEGSKA (reference sequence). Losses at the gene ends were 6 bases for V and 2 bases for J; bases not matched to a gene: 9. CDR3 nucleotide sequence: TGCAGTGCAACCAGGGCTAGCGGGAGTCAAGAGACCCAGTACTTC. This gives the protein CSATRASGSQETQYF.

This clonotype appeared many times. V and J are TRBV19 and TRBJ1-2, with D possibly being TRBD1 (6 bases). CDR1 is LNHDA, CDR2 SQIVND, per germline (reference sequence). This CDR3 is 13 amino acids long. V was shortened by 4 bases and J by 7 bases, with 13 bases between the two germline ends. CDR3 loop: CASSNYRDSGYTF. In nucleotides, the CDR3 is TGTGCCAGTAGTAATTACAGGGATAGTGGCTACACCTTC.

The chain combines TRBV7-6 with TRBJ2-3; 8 bases align to TRBD1. The CDR3 totals 15 residues. The germline V gene has CDR1 SGHVS and CDR2 FNYEAQ. V gave up 5 bases and J gave up 2 bases; unmatched junction bases: 6. The CDR3 is CASSGRQGPTDTQYF. DNA for the CDR3: TGTGCCAGCAGCGGCCGACAGGGGCCCACAGATACGCAGTATTTT.

This clonotype was seen a handful of times. The chain recombines TRBV7-3 with TRBJ2-3; D is ambiguous. This CDR3 spans 13 amino acids. The germline CDR1 and CDR2 sequences are SGHTA and FQGTGA. With 0 bases removed from V and 4 bases from J, the gap between germline ends came to 5 bases. In nucleotides, the CDR3 is TGTGCCAGCAGCTTAACACGCGCAGATACGCAGTATTTT. Its translation is CASSLTRADTQYF. Variable domain in full (rest from reference TRBV7-3 and TRBJ2-3): GAGVSQTPSNKVTEKGKYVELRCDPISGHTALYWYRQSLGQGPEFLIYFQGTGAADDSGLPNDRFFAVRPEGSVSTLKIQRTERGDSAVYLCASSLTRADTQYFGPGTRLTVL.

The genes are TRBV2 and TRBJ2-7, with 11 bases fitting TRBD1. The CDR3 has 15 residues. The V and J ends lost 10 bases and 3 bases, in that order; junction bases with no gene match: 11. Germline CDR1 reads SNHLY; CDR2 reads FYNNEI. The CDR3 DNA sequence: TGTGCCAATAGTTTCGGACAGGGGGCCGTCTACGAGCAGTACTTC. Translating it yields CANSFGQGAVYEQYF.

The genes are TRBV7-2 and TRBJ2-7; 9 nucleotides agree with TRBD1. J was trimmed by 5 bases and V by 6 bases; bases with no gene match: 8. From germline, CDR1 is SGHTA and CDR2 FQGNSA. The CDR3 spans 14 residues. The DNA of the CDR3 is TGTGCCAGCAGTTCGGACAGGGGCCTCCACGAGCAGTACTTC. Amino acid sequence: CASSSDRGLHEQYF.

This clonotype was seen ten or more times. V is TRBV13 and J is TRBJ2-7, with 8 nucleotides matching TRBD1. Per the germline V gene, CDR1 is PRHDT and CDR2 is FYEKMQ (reference sequence). CDR3 size: 15 residues. Trimming cost V 5 bases and J 2 bases; bases outside gene matches: 8. The CDR3 DNA reads TGTGCCAGCAGCCCCCGGACAGGGAATACCTACGAGCAGTACTTC. It encodes CASSPRTGNTYEQYF.

This chain connects TRBV24-1 to TRBJ2-1, with D uncertain. Germline CDR1 reads KGHDR; CDR2 reads SFDVKD. This CDR3 is 12 amino acids long. The V end lost 11 bases, the J end lost 4 bases, and 11 bases lay between the germline ends. The CDR3 sequence is CASGQVYNEQFF. The CDR3 DNA reads as TGTGCCAGCGGCCAGGTGTACAATGAGCAGTTCTTC.

This clonotype was detected a few times. The chain is built from TRBV6-5 and TRBJ1-4; a possible D gene is TRBD1 (6 bases). Germline assignment: CDR1 MNHEY and CDR2 SVGAGI. V lost 4 bases and J lost 14, with 17 bases in between. The CDR3 is made up of 13 amino acids. CDR3 region: CASSSLRRDNLFF. The CDR3 nucleotides read TGTGCCAGCAGTTCCCTCCGGCGGGACAATCTGTTTTTT.

This rearrangement joins TRBV6-6 to TRBJ2-2, with a tentative D call TRBD2 (6 bases). Trimming cost V 3 bases and J 1 base, with 12 bases left between them. This CDR3 is 16 amino acids long. The germline V gene encodes CDR1 MNHNY and CDR2 SVGAGI (reference sequence). Here the CDR3 reads CASSYSGLLNTGELFF. The CDR3 nucleotides read TGTGCCAGCAGTTATTCGGGACTCCTGAACACCGGGGAGCTGTTTTTT.

The V call is TRBV20-1, the J call TRBJ2-5; 7 bases are a match to TRBD1. The CDR3 contains 14 residues. Unmatched junction bases numbered 9, after V lost 5 bases and J lost 3 bases. Germline CDR1 and CDR2: DFQATT and SNEGSKA (reference sequence). The CDR3 DNA reads TGCAGTGCTCACACCGGGACAGTCGAAGAGACCCAGTACTTC. Protein product: CSAHTGTVEETQYF.

This clonotype was counted a few times. The chain carries TRBV6-5 and TRBJ1-5; D gene unclear. The CDR3 runs to 16 residues. The germline V gene encodes CDR1 MNHEY and CDR2 SVGAGI. Trimming removed 5 bases at V and 3 bases at J, with 17 bases between. The CDR3 loop is CASSARTDSPNQPQHF. CDR3 bases: TGTGCCAGCAGTGCTCGGACGGATAGTCCCAATCAGCCCCAGCATTTT.

V gene TRBV20-1 combines with J gene TRBJ2-7; D not certain. CDR3 length: 12 residues. CDR1 is DFQATT, CDR2 SNEGSKA, per germline (reference sequence). V lost 0 bases to trimming and J lost 7 bases, with 10 bases between them. The CDR3 sequence: CSARESEHEQYF. The CDR3 DNA reads as TGCAGTGCTAGAGAAAGTGAGCATGAGCAGTACTTC.